This T cell receptor (beta chain) was sequenced for a study of type 1 and type 2 diabetes patients. This clonotype was picked up a small number of times. What it binds is unknown. The V end was cut by 4 bases, the J end by 1 base, with 10 bases between. From germline, CDR1 is DFQATT and CDR2 SNEGSKA (reference sequence). There are 13 residues in the CDR3. Each diabetic donor fulfilled classification criteria for either type 1 or type 2. No donor had another autoimmune disease or recent infection within four weeks. PCR was run on genomic DNA. Amplification of the beta chain CDR3 used 30 forward and 13 reverse multiplex primers. TCRdb ran MiXCR on the multiplex PCR reads and lists one entry per CDR3 protein. The sample holds fewer than 300,000 distinct CDR3 sequences, approximately 45% seen once. Study results and caveats: Groups were not age- or gender-matched, which may bias interpretation.

The sample comprised peripheral blood mononuclear cells (PBMCs). The sequence was obtained from a man between 18 and 29 years old with type 2 diabetes. The chain employs TRBV20-1 and TRBJ1-1; D might be TRBD1 (5 bases). The CDR3 spells CSATDGGNTEAFF. CDR3 sequence (DNA): TGCAGTGCTACCGACGGGGGGAACACTGAAGCTTTCTTT.